This T cell receptor beta chain is from a study of OX40 agonist ivuxolimab in advanced cancers. The study's findings and limits: At 0.1 to 3.0 mg/kg and by week 6, clonal expansion occurred in CD4+ and CD8+ blood T cells. Certain nonresponders additionally had low normalized T-cell clonal expansion.

TCRdb keeps only in-frame clones here, not all; method: immunoSEQ multiplex PCR. The sample has tens of thousands of clones, 70% to 90% seen once. This clone is deemed medium-sized. Its cognate antigen is unknown. This specimen consisted of CD4+ or CD8+ T cells sorted from blood, obtained in a trial of the OX40 agonist ivuxolimab. This TCR derives from an adult with an advanced solid tumor such as melanoma, head and neck, liver or kidney cancer.

The CDR3 sequence: CASRHGGARTGELFF. CDR3 in DNA: TGTGCCAGCAGACACGGGGGGGCTCGTACCGGGGAGCTGTTTTTT. The V call is TRBV6-6, the J call TRBJ2-2; the match to TRBD2 covers 8 bases. Germline V gives CDR1 MNHNY, CDR2 SVGAGI (reference sequence). This CDR3 spans 15 amino acids. Trimming at V came to 6 bases and at J to 5 bases, leaving 8 bases not matched to a gene.